This paragraph covers one TCR beta chain sequence. Its antigen target is currently unknown. No quality values exist for individual bases; no much larger clone is one base distant. The CDR3, from cysteine to phenylalanine, totals 13 residues. Just CDR3 DNA is preserved here, 39 bases in frame from base 1. The V end loses 4 bases and the J end loses 3 bases, and a stretch of 9 bases separates them. Based on the germline V gene, the CDR1 and CDR2 sequences are SGHNT and YENEEA. This entry belongs to a study of control samples from healthy donors and cancer patients (TCRdb year 2020). The library relied on the immunoSEQ multiplex PCR assay. TCRdb limited this immuneACCESS table to in-frame rearrangements with V and J called. A share of clones is missing; checked studies link under half to unresolved V genes, and the rest is unexplained. This sample lists over 150,000 clones; roughly 94% were detected once. The ten largest clonotypes hold around 1.3% of the sample.

The chain links TRBV11-3 with TRBJ2-5; a tentative D match to TRBD1 spans 6 bases. This sequence originates from a woman between 18 and 30 years old in good health. The source material was blood. The nucleotide sequence is TGTGCCAGCAGCTCTTGGACAGAAGAGACCCAGTACTTC. This translates into CASSSWTEETQYF.